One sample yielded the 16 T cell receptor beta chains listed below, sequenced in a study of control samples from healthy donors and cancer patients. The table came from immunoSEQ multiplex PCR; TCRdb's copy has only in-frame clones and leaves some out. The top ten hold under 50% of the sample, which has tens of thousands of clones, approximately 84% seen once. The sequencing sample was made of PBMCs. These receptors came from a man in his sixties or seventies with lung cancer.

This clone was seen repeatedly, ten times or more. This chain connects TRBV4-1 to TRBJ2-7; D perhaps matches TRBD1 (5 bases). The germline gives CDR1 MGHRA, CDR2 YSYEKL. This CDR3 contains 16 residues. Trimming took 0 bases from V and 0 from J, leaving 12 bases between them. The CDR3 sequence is CASSQDGQGDSYEQYF. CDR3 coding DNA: TGCGCCAGCAGCCAAGACGGTCAGGGCGACTCCTACGAGCAGTACTTC.

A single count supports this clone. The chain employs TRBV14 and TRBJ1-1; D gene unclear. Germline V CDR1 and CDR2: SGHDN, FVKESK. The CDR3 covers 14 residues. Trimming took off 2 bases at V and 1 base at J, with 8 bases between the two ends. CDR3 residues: CASSQYKGNTEAFF. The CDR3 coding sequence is TGTGCCAGCAGCCAATACAAGGGGAACACTGAAGCTTTCTTT.

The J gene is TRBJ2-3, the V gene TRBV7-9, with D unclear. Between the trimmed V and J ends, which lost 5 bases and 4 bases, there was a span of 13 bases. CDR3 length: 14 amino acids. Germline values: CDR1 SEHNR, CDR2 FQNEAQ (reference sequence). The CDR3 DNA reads TGTGCCAGCAGCCCGCCCGAGGCTCCAGATACGCAGTATTTT. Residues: CASSPPEAPDTQYF.

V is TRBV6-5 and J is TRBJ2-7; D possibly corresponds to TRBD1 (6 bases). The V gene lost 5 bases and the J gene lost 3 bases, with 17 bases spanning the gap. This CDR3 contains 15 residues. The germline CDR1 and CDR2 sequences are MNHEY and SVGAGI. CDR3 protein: CASSPWPGHLYEQYF. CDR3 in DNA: TGTGCCAGCAGTCCCTGGCCGGGACACCTCTACGAGCAGTACTTC.

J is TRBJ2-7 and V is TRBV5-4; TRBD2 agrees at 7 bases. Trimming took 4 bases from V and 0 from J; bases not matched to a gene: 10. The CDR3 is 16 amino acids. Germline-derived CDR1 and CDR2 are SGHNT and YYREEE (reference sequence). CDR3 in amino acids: CASSLRGGRTSYEQYF. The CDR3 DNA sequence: TGTGCCAGCAGCCTCCGCGGGGGAAGGACCTCCTACGAGCAGTACTTC.

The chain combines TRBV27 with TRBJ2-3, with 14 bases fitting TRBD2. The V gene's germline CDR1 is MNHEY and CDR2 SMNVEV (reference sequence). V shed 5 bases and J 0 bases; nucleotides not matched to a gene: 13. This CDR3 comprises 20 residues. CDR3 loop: CASSIRLAGGHPSSTDTQYF. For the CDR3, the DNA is TGTGCCAGCAGTATACGACTAGCGGGGGGGCACCCGTCTAGCACAGATACGCAGTATTTT.

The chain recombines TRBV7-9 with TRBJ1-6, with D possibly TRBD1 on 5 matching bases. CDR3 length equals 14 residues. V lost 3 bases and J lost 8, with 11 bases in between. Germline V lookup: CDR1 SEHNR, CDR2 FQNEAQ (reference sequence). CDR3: CASSLGGRDSPLHF. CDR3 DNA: TGTGCCAGCAGCTTGGGGGGGAGGGATTCACCCCTCCACTTT.

CDR3 in DNA: TGTGCCAGCAGTTCCGGGACAGGGTTGCGGTATGGCTACACCTTC. Its protein product is CASSSGTGLRYGYTF. V gene TRBV27 combines with J gene TRBJ1-2; TRBD1 aligns across 9 bases. This CDR3 is 15 amino acids long. CDR1 and CDR2 from the germline V gene are MNHEY and SMNVEV (reference sequence). Trimming took 4 bases from V and 5 from J; bases not matched to a gene: 8.

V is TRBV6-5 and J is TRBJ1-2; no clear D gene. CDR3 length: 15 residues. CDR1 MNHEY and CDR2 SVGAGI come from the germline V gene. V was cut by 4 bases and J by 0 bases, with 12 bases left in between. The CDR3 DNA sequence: TGTGCCAGCAGTTCCTACACCCGAGCTAACTATGGCTACACCTTC. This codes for CASSSYTRANYGYTF.

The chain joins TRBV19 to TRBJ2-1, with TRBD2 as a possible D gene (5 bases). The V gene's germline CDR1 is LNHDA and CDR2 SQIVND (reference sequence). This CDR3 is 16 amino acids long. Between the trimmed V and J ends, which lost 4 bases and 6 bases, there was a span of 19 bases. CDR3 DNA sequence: TGTGCCAGTAGTACCCCGGCGAGCGGAATAGCCAATGAGCAGTTCTTC. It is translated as CASSTPASGIANEQFF.

The CDR3 spells CASSQDILGNQPQHF. The CDR3 region has the DNA TGTGCCAGCAGCCAAGATATTTTGGGAAACCAGCCCCAGCATTTT. The chain combines TRBV3-1 (or the pseudogene TRBV3-2) with TRBJ1-5; D unclear. The CDR3 runs 15 residues. The V and J ends lost 0 bases and 7 bases respectively, with 13 bases between them. Germline CDR1 LGHDT, CDR2 YNNKEL (reference sequence).

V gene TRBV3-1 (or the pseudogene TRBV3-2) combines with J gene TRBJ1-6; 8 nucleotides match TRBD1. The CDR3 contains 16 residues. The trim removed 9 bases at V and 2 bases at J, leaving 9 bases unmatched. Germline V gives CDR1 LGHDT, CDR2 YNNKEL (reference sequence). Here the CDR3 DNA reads TGTGCCAGTAAATCCGGGACAGGAACCTATAATTCACCCCTCCACTTT. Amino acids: CASKSGTGTYNSPLHF.

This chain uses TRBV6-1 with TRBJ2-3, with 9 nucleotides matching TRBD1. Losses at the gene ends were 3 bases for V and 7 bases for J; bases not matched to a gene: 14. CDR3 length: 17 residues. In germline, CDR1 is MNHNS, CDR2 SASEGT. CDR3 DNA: TGTGCCAGCAGTGATGCCCGAGGACAGGGGAGGCGAAATACGCAGTATTTT. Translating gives CASSDARGQGRRNTQYF.

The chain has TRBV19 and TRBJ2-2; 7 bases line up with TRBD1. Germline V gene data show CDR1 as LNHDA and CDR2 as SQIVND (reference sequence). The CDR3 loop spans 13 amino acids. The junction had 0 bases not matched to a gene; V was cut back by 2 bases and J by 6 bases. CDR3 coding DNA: TGTGCCAGTAGTATAACAGGGGCCGGGGAGCTGTTTTTT. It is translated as CASSITGAGELFF.

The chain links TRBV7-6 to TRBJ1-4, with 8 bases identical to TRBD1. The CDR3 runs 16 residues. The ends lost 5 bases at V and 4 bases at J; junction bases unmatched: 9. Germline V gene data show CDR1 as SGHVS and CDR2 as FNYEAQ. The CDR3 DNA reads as TGTGCCAGCAGCCCCTCTCCCGGGACAGGTAATGAAAAACTGTTTTTT. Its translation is CASSPSPGTGNEKLFF.

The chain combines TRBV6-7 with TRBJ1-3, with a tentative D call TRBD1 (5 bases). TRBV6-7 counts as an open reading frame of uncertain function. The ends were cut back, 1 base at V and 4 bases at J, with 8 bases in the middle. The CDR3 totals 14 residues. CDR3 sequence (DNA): TGTGCCAGCAGTTACTGGGGGTGCGGAAACACCATATATTTT. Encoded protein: CASSYWGCGNTIYF.